This TCR beta chain derives from a study of cytomegalovirus exposure and HLA in healthy donors. PCR amplification relied on 60 Vbeta primers (plus 13 Jbeta primers). TCRdb's copy holds only in-frame clones and misses some; the assay was immunoSEQ multiplex PCR. The table shows about 100,000 clones, with around 10% occurring only once. The CDR3 is 17 residues long. V lost 1 base, J lost 0 bases, and 10 bases lay in between. Germline V CDR1 and CDR2: LGHNA, YNFKEQ. Overall study results and limits: Most likely, a cluster of highly shared sequence variants arose as a sequencing artifact. Versus the roughly 690-donor mean, an Asian-associated ancestry cluster reportedly showed fewer N-insertions in a later analysis. As a later analysis revealed, most CMV-associated TCR beta chains appeared HLA-restricted. Follow-up analysis later connected one missense variant in DCLRE1C with trimming of TCR beta V- and J-genes.

Of note for this clone: The antigen is not known. This sample includes further DNA sequences coding for the same CDR3.

This chain connects TRBV4-2 to TRBJ2-6, with D possibly being TRBD1 (6 bases). Sequencing was performed on PBMCs. The sequence came from a man aged 40-49 years in good health and CMV-seropositive. CDR3 region: CASSQGDIPSGANVLTF. CDR3 sequence (DNA): TGTGCCAGCAGCCAAGGGGACATACCCTCTGGGGCCAACGTCCTGACTTTC.